Shown below are 28 T cell receptor beta chains from a single sample sequenced in a study of cytomegalovirus exposure and HLA in healthy donors. TCRdb keeps only in-frame clones here, not all; method: immunoSEQ multiplex PCR. Here the sample spans under 200,000 clones, roughly nine tenths being singletons. The sample comprised PBMCs. The receptors come from a woman aged 25 to 45 in good health and CMV-seronegative.

The chain combines TRBV19 with TRBJ2-7, with D hard to call. Germline lookup yields CDR1 LNHDA and CDR2 SQIVND (reference sequence). This CDR3 comprises 14 residues. The V end lost 3 bases, the J end lost 5 bases, and 14 bases lay between the germline ends. CDR3 in DNA: TGTGCCAGTAGTATGGCACTAATAAGTGACGAGCAGTACTTC. Translation: CASSMALISDEQYF.

This sequence joins TRBV6-1 and TRBJ2-1; D not resolved. V was shortened by 5 bases and J by 6 bases, with 11 bases between the two germline ends. The germline CDR1 and CDR2 sequences are MNHNS and SASEGT. This CDR3 region has 13 residues. CDR3 sequence (DNA): TGTGCCAGCAGTTCCGGACGATTCAATGAGCAGTTCTTC. It codes for CASSSGRFNEQFF.

In its sample, this clone was seen a few times. The rearrangement links TRBV7-9 to TRBJ1-2; 7 bases align to TRBD1. From germline, CDR1 is SEHNR and CDR2 FQNEAQ (reference sequence). Trimming cost V 6 bases and J 4 bases; bases outside gene matches: 11. CDR3 length: 15 residues. The CDR3 sequence is CASSPQGKDFYGYTF. In DNA, the CDR3 is TGTGCCAGCAGTCCACAGGGGAAGGACTTCTATGGCTACACCTTC. Filled out from reference TRBV7-9 and TRBJ1-2, the complete variable domain reads DTGVSQNPRHKITKRGQNVTFRCDPISEHNRLYWYRQTLGQGPEFLTYFQNEAQLEKSRLLSDRFSAERPKGSFSTLEIQRTEQGDSAMYLCASSPQGKDFYGYTFGSGTRLTVV.

The chain joins TRBV18 to TRBJ2-2; D call uncertain. V was shortened by 8 bases and J by 9 bases, with 16 bases between the two germline ends. The CDR3 has 13 residues. Germline CDR1 reads KGHSH; CDR2 reads LQKENI. The CDR3 DNA sequence: TGTGCCAGCCAAGACTTCCCGACCAGGGAGCTGTTTTTT. Translating it yields CASQDFPTRELFF.

The rearrangement uses TRBV7-5 and TRBJ2-1; the table's D call TRBD1 went unverified against the DNA. TRBV7-5 is recorded as a pseudogene. The CDR3 covers 11 residues. Written as DNA, the CDR3 is TGTGTCAGAAGTCCCATTGGCGAGCAGTTCTTC. This gives the protein CVRSPIGEQFF.

This clone was seen only once. This chain uses TRBV27 with TRBJ2-2; 11 bases are shared with TRBD1. V lost 4 bases and J lost 7; bases outside the gene matches: 11. CDR3 length equals 17 residues. The V gene's germline CDR1 is MNHEY and CDR2 SMNVEV (reference sequence). CDR3 sequence reads: CASSSAGTGGEGGELFF. CDR3 DNA: TGTGCCAGCAGTTCTGCCGGGACAGGGGGTGAGGGCGGGGAGCTGTTTTTT.

This clone was observed many times. The rearrangement joins TRBV6-4 to TRBJ1-2; D remains unclear. Germline-derived CDR1 and CDR2 are MRHNA and SNTAGT. CDR3 length: 20 residues. V lost 4 bases and J 5 bases, leaving 32 bases between the germline ends. CDR3 residues: CASSVYPEPSGEGQRYGYTF. The CDR3 DNA follows: TGTGCCAGCAGTGTGTACCCCGAGCCCTCCGGGGAAGGGCAAAGATATGGCTACACCTTC.

The chain couples TRBV7-2 to TRBJ2-7; tentative D call: TRBD2 (5 bases). CDR1 and CDR2 (germline): SGHTA, FQGNSA. CDR3 length equals 15 residues. Trimming took off 1 base at V and 5 bases at J, with 15 bases between the two ends. CDR3: CASSLGYRGSDEQYF. For the CDR3, the DNA is TGTGCCAGCAGCTTAGGATATCGGGGTTCAGACGAGCAGTACTTC.

This clone appeared once. The V gene is TRBV5-1, the J gene TRBJ1-2; 8 bases agree with TRBD1. Germline assignment: CDR1 SGHRS and CDR2 YFSETQ. The V gene end was trimmed by 6 bases and the J gene end by 6 bases; junction bases not matched to a gene: 13. CDR3 length: 15 residues. This CDR3 is CASTERAGGRHGYTF. CDR3 coding DNA: TGCGCCAGCACCGAAAGGGCAGGGGGCCGTCATGGCTACACCTTC.

The chain carries TRBV29-1 and TRBJ2-7; D is uncertain. V lost 4 bases, J lost 3 bases, and 4 bases lay in between. CDR1 is SQVTM and CDR2 is ANQGSEA in the germline V gene. The CDR3 has 10 amino acids. The CDR3 DNA sequence: TGCAGCGTTGTTAACTACGAGCAGTACTTC. Translation gives CSVVNYEQYF.

This chain joins TRBV6-5 and TRBJ2-2; D uncertain. CDR3 size: 15 residues. Germline V lookup: CDR1 MNHEY, CDR2 SVGAGI. The V and J ends lost 0 bases and 6 bases respectively, with 11 bases between them. For the CDR3, the DNA is TGTGCCAGCAGTTACTCGGGCCAACGCCCCGGGGAGCTGTTTTTT. It codes for CASSYSGQRPGELFF.

CDR3 bases: TGCGCCAGCAGGTTAGCGGGACAAGAGACCCAGTACTTC. The encoded protein is CASRLAGQETQYF. This rearrangement joins TRBV5-1 to TRBJ2-5, with TRBD2 matching 8 bases. This CDR3 is 13 amino acids long. Germline CDR1 SGHRS, CDR2 YFSETQ. V lost 5 bases, J lost 2 bases, and 2 bases stayed unmatched.

The chain recombines TRBV7-2 with TRBJ1-1; the D gene is possibly TRBD1 (5 bases). The CDR3 has 15 amino acids. Trimming removed 1 base from V and 4 bases from J, with 13 bases in between. Per the germline V gene, CDR1 is SGHTA and CDR2 is FQGNSA. Here the CDR3 DNA reads TGTGCCAGCAGCTTAGGTAGGGGACTAGGCACTGAAGCTTTCTTT. Translated: CASSLGRGLGTEAFF.

This chain uses TRBV27 with TRBJ2-2, with a possible D match to TRBD2 (5 bases). Looked up from germline, CDR1 is MNHEY and CDR2 is SMNVEV (reference sequence). The CDR3 length is 16 residues. V dropped 3 bases and J dropped 1 base, with 12 bases sitting between them. The CDR3 loop reads CASSLMSGMNTGELFF. The CDR3 nucleotides are TGTGCCAGCAGTTTGATGAGCGGCATGAACACCGGGGAGCTGTTTTTT.

The V call is TRBV14, the J call TRBJ2-7; 8 bases match TRBD2. Looked up from germline, CDR1 is SGHDN and CDR2 is FVKESK. This CDR3 region has 14 residues. V was pared by 1 base and J by 6 bases, with 5 bases of the junction left unmatched. The CDR3 DNA sequence: TGTGCCAGCAGCCAAGGACTAGCGTACGGCGAGCAGTACTTC. Its translation: CASSQGLAYGEQYF.

This clone was seen just once. V usage is TRBV29-1 and J usage is TRBJ2-3; 11 nucleotides align to TRBD1. The CDR3 loop spans 13 amino acids. V shed 3 bases, J shed 4 bases, and the junction held 0 bases outside the gene matches. Germline CDR1 reads SQVTM; CDR2 reads ANQGSEA. The DNA for the CDR3 is TGCAGCGTTGAGGACAGGGGGCCAGATACGCAGTATTTT. Translating it yields CSVEDRGPDTQYF.

This clone showed up just once. CDR3 amino acids: CASSLGTGALTDTQYF. CDR3 coding DNA: TGTGCCAGCAGCTTGGGGACAGGGGCCCTCACAGATACGCAGTATTTT. V and J are TRBV5-6 and TRBJ2-3, with 9 bases identical to TRBD1. Trimming cost V 0 bases and J 2 bases; bases outside gene matches: 4. The CDR3 extends over 16 amino acids. CDR1 and CDR2 (germline): SGHDT, YYEEEE.

The chain recombines TRBV7-2 with TRBJ1-2; TRBD1 agrees at 7 bases. The ends lost 6 bases at V and 3 bases at J; junction bases unmatched: 4. The CDR3 length is 13 residues. The germline V gene encodes CDR1 SGHTA and CDR2 FQGNSA. The CDR3 DNA reads as TGTGCCAGCAGATGGACAGGAGACTATGGCTACACCTTC. As protein: CASRWTGDYGYTF.

The chain links TRBV23-1 to TRBJ1-3; D is undetermined. TRBV23-1 is reported as an ORF; its role is uncertain. The CDR3 length is 15 residues. V was cut by 6 bases and J by 0 bases, with 12 bases left in between. The CDR3 spells CASRCMFSSGNTIYF. As DNA, the CDR3 is TGCGCCAGCAGATGCATGTTTAGCTCTGGAAACACCATATATTTT.

For the CDR3, the DNA is TGTGCCAGCAGTCCAACCAAGCTACAGGGAAAGGACACTGAAGCTTTCTTT. Its protein is CASSPTKLQGKDTEAFF. The V gene is TRBV27, the J gene TRBJ1-1, with D tentatively TRBD1 (6 bases). Trimming pared 5 bases from V and 3 bases from J, leaving 22 bases between. The CDR3 contains 17 residues. The V gene's germline CDR1 is MNHEY and CDR2 SMNVEV (reference sequence).

The chain is built from TRBV11-2 and TRBJ1-1; the match to TRBD1 covers 11 bases. CDR3 length: 18 amino acids. The germline V gene has CDR1 SGHAT and CDR2 FQNNGV. Losses at the gene ends were 5 bases for V and 3 bases for J; bases not matched to a gene: 14. The CDR3: CASSHEGDRGTTDTEAFF. The CDR3, as DNA: TGTGCCAGCAGCCACGAGGGGGACAGGGGGACTACGGACACTGAAGCTTTCTTT.

The V call is TRBV15, the J call TRBJ1-4; no definite D call. The length of the CDR3 is 14 residues. In germline, CDR1 is LNHNV, CDR2 YYDKDF (reference sequence). Trimming stripped 1 base from V and 3 bases from J, with 6 bases between. The CDR3 bases are TGTGCCACCAGCAGAGGGAGGCCTAATGAAAAACTGTTTTTT. It translates to CATSRGRPNEKLFF.

J is TRBJ1-5 and V is TRBV7-8; D gene unclear. This CDR3 has 14 amino acids. Germline CDR1 and CDR2: SGHVS and FQNEAQ. The germline V and J ends were trimmed by 0 bases and 1 base, with 4 bases remaining between them. DNA for the CDR3: TGTGCCAGCAGCTTAGCGACCAGCAATCAGCCCCAGCATTTT. As protein: CASSLATSNQPQHF.

The chain links TRBV27 to TRBJ1-1; D gene unclear. The germline V gene encodes CDR1 MNHEY and CDR2 SMNVEV (reference sequence). V lost 6 bases and J 2 bases, leaving 7 bases between the germline ends. The CDR3 spans 12 residues. CDR3 sequence (DNA): TGTGCCAGCAGAGACGCCAACACTGAAGCTTTCTTT. Residues: CASRDANTEAFF.

The rearrangement uses TRBV5-1 and TRBJ2-3; D gene ambiguous. CDR1 is SGHRS, CDR2 YFSETQ, per germline. The V gene lost 4 bases and the J gene lost 2 bases, with 8 bases spanning the gap. The CDR3 covers 13 residues. CDR3 DNA sequence: TGCGCCAGCAGCGAAACCCTCACAGATACGCAGTATTTT. This sequence encodes CASSETLTDTQYF.

The chain is built from TRBV27 and TRBJ2-5; 8 bases agree with TRBD2. CDR3 size: 14 residues. Germline V lookup: CDR1 MNHEY, CDR2 SMNVEV (reference sequence). The J segment lost 2 bases and the V segment lost 8 bases, leaving 7 bases of the junction unmatched. The CDR3 loop is CASWVAGGQETQYF. The CDR3 nucleotides are TGTGCCAGCTGGGTTGCGGGAGGACAAGAGACCCAGTACTTC.

The chain recombines TRBV9 with TRBJ2-2; 11 nucleotides agree with TRBD2. Germline values: CDR1 SGDLS, CDR2 YYNGEE. The CDR3 consists of 18 residues. V lost 4 bases, J lost 0 bases, and 8 bases stayed unmatched. The CDR3 DNA follows: TGTGCCAGCAGCTTCTCCGGGACTAGCGGAACGAACACCGGGGAGCTGTTTTTT. This gives the protein CASSFSGTSGTNTGELFF.

This clone was seen repeatedly, ten times or more. This chain uses TRBV4-2 with TRBJ1-4; the D gene is possibly TRBD1 (6 bases). The ends were cut back, 6 bases at V and 7 bases at J, with 18 bases in the middle. There are 15 residues in the CDR3. CDR1 is LGHNA and CDR2 is YNFKEQ in the germline V gene. CDR3 nucleotides: TGTGCCAGCAGACAGGGCGCAGGGGACGGTGAAAAACTGTTTTTT. Encoded protein: CASRQGAGDGEKLFF.